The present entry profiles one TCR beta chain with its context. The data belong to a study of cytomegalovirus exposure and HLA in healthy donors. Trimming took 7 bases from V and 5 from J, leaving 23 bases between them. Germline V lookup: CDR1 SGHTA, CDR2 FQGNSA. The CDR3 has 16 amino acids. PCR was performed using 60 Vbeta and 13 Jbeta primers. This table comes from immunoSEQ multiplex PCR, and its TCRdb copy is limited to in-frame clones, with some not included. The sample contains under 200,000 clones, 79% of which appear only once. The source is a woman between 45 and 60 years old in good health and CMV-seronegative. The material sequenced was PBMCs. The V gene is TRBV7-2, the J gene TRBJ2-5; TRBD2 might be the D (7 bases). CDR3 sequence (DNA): TGTGCCAGCAACTCACAATCTAGGGGGGGGAGGGAGACCCAGTACTTC. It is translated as CASNSQSRGGRETQYF.